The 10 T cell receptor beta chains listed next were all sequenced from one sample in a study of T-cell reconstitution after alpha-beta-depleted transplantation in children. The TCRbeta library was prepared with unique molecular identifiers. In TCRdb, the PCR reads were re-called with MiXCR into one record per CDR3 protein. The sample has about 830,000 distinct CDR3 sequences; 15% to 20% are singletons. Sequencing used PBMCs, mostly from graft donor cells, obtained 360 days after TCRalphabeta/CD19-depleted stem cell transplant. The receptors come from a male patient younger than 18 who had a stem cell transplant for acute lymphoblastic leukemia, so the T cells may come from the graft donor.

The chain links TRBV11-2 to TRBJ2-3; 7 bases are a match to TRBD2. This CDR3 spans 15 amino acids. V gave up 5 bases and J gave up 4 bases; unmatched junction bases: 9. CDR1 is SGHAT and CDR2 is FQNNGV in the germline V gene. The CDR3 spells CASSVFLAVADTQYF. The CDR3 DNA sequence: TGTGCCAGCAGCGTATTCCTAGCGGTCGCAGATACGCAGTATTTT.

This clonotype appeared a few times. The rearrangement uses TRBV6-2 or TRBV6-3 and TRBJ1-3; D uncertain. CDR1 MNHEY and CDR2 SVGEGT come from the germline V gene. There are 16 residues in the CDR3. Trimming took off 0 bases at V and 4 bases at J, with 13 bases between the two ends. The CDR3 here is CASSYSAEDWGNTIYF. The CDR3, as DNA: TGTGCCAGCAGTTACTCCGCAGAAGATTGGGGAAACACCATATATTTT.

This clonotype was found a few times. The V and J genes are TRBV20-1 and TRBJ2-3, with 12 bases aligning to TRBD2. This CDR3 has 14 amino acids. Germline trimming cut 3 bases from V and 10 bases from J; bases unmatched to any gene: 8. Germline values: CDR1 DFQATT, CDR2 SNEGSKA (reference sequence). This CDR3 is CSASASGRARAQYF. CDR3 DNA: TGCAGTGCTAGTGCTAGCGGGAGGGCCAGGGCGCAGTATTTT.

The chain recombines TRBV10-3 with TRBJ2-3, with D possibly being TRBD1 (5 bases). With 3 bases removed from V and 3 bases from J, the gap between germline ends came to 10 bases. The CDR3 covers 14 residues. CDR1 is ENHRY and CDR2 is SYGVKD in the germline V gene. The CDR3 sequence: CAISDAKGTDTQYF. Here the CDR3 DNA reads TGTGCCATCAGTGATGCGAAGGGGACAGATACGCAGTATTTT.

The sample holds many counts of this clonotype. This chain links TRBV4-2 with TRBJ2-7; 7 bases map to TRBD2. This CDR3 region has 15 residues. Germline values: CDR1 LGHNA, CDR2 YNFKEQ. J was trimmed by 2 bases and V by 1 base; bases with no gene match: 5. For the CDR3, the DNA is TGTGCCAGCAGCCAAGCAGCGGGGCCCACCTACGAGCAGTACTTC. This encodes CASSQAAGPTYEQYF.

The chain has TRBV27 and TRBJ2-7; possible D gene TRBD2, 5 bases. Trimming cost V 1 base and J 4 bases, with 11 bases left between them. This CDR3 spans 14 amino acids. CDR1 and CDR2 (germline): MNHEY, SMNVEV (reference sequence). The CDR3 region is CASSLLEAIYEQYF. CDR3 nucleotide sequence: TGTGCCAGCAGTTTATTGGAGGCCATTTACGAGCAGTACTTC.

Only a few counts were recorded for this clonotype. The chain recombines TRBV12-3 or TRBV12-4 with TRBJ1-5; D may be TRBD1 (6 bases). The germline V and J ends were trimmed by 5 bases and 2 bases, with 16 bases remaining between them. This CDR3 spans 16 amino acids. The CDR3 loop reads CASSPFGGHGNQPQHF. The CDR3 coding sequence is TGTGCCAGCAGTCCATTCGGGGGACATGGCAATCAGCCCCAGCATTTT.

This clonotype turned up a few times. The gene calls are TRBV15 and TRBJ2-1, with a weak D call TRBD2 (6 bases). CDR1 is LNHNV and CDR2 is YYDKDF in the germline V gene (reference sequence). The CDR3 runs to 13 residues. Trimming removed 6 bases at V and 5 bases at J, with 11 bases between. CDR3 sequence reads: CATRDGRNNEQFF. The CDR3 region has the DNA TGTGCCACCAGAGATGGGAGGAACAATGAGCAGTTCTTC.

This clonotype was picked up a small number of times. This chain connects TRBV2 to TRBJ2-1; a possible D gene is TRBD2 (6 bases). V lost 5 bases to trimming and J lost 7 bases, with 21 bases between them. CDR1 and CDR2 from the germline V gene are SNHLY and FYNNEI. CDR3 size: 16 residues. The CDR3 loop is CASSSHPGLPSNEQFF. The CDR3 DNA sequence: TGTGCCAGCAGTTCTCACCCGGGACTCCCTTCAAATGAGCAGTTCTTC.

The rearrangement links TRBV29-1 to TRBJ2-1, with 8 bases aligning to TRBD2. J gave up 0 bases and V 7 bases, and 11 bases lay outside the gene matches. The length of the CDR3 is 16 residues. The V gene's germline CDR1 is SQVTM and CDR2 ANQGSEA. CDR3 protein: CSGREAPLNSYNEQFF. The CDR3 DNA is TGCAGCGGGCGGGAGGCCCCACTTAACTCCTACAATGAGCAGTTCTTC.